This T cell receptor beta chain was observed in a study of CD8 T cells in ankylosing spondylitis. Regarding the study as a whole: Earlier literature documents some of the motif variants in reactive arthritis synovial fluid and blood. As for the disease-linked clones, they showed a CD8+ phenotype and occurred at relatively low frequencies in peripheral blood. Reportedly, significant enrichment of disease-linked clones occurred in matched ankylosing spondylitis synovial fluid. Within ankylosing spondylitis blood, a TCR beta motif made up of roughly eight highly homologous variants appeared to be characteristic.

A word on this clonotype: The antigen is undetermined.

The CDR3 covers 16 residues. The germline CDR1 and CDR2 sequences are MDHEN and SYDVKM. Trimming left V 6 bases short and J 3 bases short, with 19 bases between. For TCR beta, libraries came from quantitative 5'-RACE with molecular barcodes. TCRdb analysed the 5' RACE reads with MiXCR anew, one entry per CDR3 protein. This repertoire shows 300,000 to 400,000 distinct CDR3 sequences, more than 20% found once; its top ten account for roughly 16%. Sequencing used blood, either unsorted or a sorted T cell fraction (not recorded which). The TCR was taken from a male donor with ankylosing spondylitis. The chain carries TRBV28 and TRBJ2-3; maybe TRBD2 (6 bases). The CDR3 DNA reads as TGTGCCAGCAGCAAAACGACTAGTAGGAGAACAGATACGCAGTATTTT. It specifies CASSKTTSRRTDTQYF. Drawing the rest from reference TRBV28 and TRBJ2-3, the complete variable domain is DVKVTQSSRYLVKRTGEKVFLECVQDMDHENMFWYRQDPGLGLRLIYFSYDVKMKEKGDIPEGYSVSREKKERFSLILESASTNQTSMYLCASSKTTSRRTDTQYFGPGTRLTVL.